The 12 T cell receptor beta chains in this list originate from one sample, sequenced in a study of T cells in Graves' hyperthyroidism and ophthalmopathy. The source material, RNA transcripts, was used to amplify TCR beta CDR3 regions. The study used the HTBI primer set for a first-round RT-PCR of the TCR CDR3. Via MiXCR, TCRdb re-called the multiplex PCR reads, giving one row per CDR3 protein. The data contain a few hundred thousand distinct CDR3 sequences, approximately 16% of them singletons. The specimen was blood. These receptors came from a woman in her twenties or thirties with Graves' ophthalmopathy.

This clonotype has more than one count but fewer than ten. This CDR3 is CASSPGVPEYNEQFF. CDR3 in DNA: TGTGCCAGCAGCCCCGGAGTTCCTGAATACAATGAGCAGTTCTTC. The V gene is TRBV27, the J gene TRBJ2-1; no firm D call. The CDR3 length is 15 residues. The V end lost 6 bases, the J end lost 4 bases, and 16 bases lay between the germline ends. In germline, CDR1 is MNHEY, CDR2 SMNVEV (reference sequence).

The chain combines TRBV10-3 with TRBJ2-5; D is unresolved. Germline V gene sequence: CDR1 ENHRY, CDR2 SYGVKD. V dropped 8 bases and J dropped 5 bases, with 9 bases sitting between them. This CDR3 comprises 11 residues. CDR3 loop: CAISVGETQYF. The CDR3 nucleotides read TGTGCCATCTCTGTCGGGGAGACCCAGTACTTC.

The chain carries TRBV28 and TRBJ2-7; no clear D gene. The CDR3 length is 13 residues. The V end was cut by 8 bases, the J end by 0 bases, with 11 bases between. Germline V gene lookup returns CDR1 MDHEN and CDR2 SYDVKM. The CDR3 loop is CASAISVSYEQYF. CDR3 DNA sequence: TGTGCCAGCGCTATATCCGTCTCCTACGAGCAGTACTTC. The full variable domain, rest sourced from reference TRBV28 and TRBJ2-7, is DVKVTQSSRYLVKRTGEKVFLECVQDMDHENMFWYRQDPGLGLRLIYFSYDVKMKEKGDIPEGYSVSREKKERFSLILESASTNQTSMYLCASAISVSYEQYFGPGTRLTVT.

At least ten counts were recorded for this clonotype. The chain's CDR3 is CATLAGTGNTEAFF. CDR3 bases: TGTGCCACCCTGGCGGGCACGGGGAACACTGAAGCTTTCTTT. The chain recombines TRBV7-8 with TRBJ1-1, with D hard to call. Germline CDR1 SGHVS, CDR2 FQNEAQ. This CDR3 is 14 amino acids long. Deletions cut 10 bases from V and 1 base from J, with 16 bases between.

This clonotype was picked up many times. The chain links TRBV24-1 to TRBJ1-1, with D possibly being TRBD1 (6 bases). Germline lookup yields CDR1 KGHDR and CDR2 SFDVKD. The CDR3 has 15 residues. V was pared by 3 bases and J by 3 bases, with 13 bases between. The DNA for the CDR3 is TGTGCCACCAGTGATGGAGCAGGGGTGCACACTGAAGCTTTCTTT. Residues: CATSDGAGVHTEAFF.

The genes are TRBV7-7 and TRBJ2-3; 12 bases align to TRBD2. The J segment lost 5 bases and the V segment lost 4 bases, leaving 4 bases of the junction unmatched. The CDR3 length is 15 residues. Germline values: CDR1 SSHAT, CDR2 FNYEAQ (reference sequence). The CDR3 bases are TGTGCCAGCAGCTCTTCGGGACTAGCGGGAGATACGCAGTATTTT. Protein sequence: CASSSSGLAGDTQYF.

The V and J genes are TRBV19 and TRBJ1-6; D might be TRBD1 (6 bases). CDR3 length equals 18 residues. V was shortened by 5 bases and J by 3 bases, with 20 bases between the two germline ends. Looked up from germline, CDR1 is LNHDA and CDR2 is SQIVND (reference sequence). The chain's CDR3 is CASSAPPGRTVYNSPLHF. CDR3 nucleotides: TGTGCCAGTAGTGCGCCGCCGGGGAGGACAGTCTATAATTCACCCCTCCACTTT.

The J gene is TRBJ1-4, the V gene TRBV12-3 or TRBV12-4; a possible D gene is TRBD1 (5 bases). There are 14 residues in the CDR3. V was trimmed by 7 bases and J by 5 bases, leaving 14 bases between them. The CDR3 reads CASKRDSSNEKLFF. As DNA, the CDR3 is TGTGCCAGCAAGAGGGACTCGTCGAATGAAAAACTGTTTTTT.

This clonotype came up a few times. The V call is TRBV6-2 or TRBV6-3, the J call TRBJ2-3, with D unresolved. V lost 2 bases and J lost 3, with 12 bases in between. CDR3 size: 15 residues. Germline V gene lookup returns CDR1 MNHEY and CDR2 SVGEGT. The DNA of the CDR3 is TGTGCCAGCAGTTACCACCTCCTTGGGACAGATACGCAGTATTTT. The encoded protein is CASSYHLLGTDTQYF.

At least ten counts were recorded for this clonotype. CDR3 DNA: TGTGCCAGCAGTTTCGGACGGGGGAACGACGAGCAGTACTTC. Protein product: CASSFGRGNDEQYF. This chain uses TRBV12-3 or TRBV12-4 with TRBJ2-7; D is possibly TRBD2 (6 bases). With 3 bases removed from V and 5 bases from J, the gap between germline ends came to 14 bases. The CDR3 extends over 14 amino acids.

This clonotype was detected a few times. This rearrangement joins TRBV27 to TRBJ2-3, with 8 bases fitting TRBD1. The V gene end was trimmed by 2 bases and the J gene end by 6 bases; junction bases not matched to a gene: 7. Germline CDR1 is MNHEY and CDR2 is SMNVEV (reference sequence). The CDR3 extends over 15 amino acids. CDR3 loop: CASSLQGARVDTQYF. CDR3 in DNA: TGTGCCAGCAGTTTACAGGGGGCGCGGGTGGATACGCAGTATTTT.

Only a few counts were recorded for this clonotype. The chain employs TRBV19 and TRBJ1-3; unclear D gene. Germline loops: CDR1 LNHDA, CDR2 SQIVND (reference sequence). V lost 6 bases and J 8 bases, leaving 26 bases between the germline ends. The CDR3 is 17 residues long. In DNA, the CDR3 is TGTGCCAGTAGCTCAGTAGGAGACGCCAGATTTGGGGACACCATATATTTT. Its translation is CASSSVGDARFGDTIYF. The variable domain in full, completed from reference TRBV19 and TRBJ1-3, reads DGGITQSPKYLFRKEGQNVTLSCEQNLNHDAMYWYRQDPGQGLRLIYYSQIVNDFQKGDIAEGYSVSREKKESFPLTVTSAQKNPTAFYLCASSSVGDARFGDTIYFGEGSWLTVV.